This entry is about one T cell receptor beta chain. As yet, its antigen is unknown. The authors reverse transcribed roughly 0.5 to 1 ug RNA with random hexamers. With immunoSEQ multiplex PCR, TCR beta CDR3 was amplified across 54 Vbeta and 13 Jbeta. TCRdb itself ran the immunoSEQ multiplex PCR reads through MiXCR, one entry per CDR3 protein. The repertoire holds 100,000 or so distinct CDR3 sequences, with approximately 95% as singletons. The data were taken from a study of CD8 T cells in Susac syndrome. Overall study context: The Susac syndrome patients were therapy-naive, on corticosteroids, or on intravenous immunoglobulin alone at blood draw. Study results and limitations: Clonal expansion of CD8+ cells in Susac peaked in TEMRA cells (and in active patients).

Each Susac syndrome patient had definite or probable disease by recently defined criteria. CDR1 and CDR2 (germline): SGDLS, YYNGEE. This CDR3 spans 14 amino acids. The V end lost 6 bases, the J end lost 0 bases, and 9 bases lay between the germline ends. The chain links TRBV9 to TRBJ2-2; D remains ambiguous. This receptor was identified in a human donor with Susac syndrome. The sequenced sample consisted of CD8+ T cells from PBMCs. CDR3 DNA: TGTGCCAGCACGCACGGAGCGAACACCGGGGAGCTGTTTTTT. Translating it yields CASTHGANTGELFF.